Listed here is a single T cell receptor (beta chain). The antigen remains undetermined. Construction of the TCRbeta library involved unique molecular identifiers. Using its own MiXCR run on the PCR reads, TCRdb lists one record per CDR3 protein. The sample has around 490,000 distinct CDR3 sequences; about an eighth are singletons. V trimming: 6 bases; J trimming: 5 bases; junction bases outside the gene matches: 7. The CDR3 consists of 13 residues. Germline CDR1 and CDR2: DFQATT and SNEGSKA (reference sequence). This sample is part of a study of T-cell reconstitution after alpha-beta-depleted transplantation in children. Study-level points and caveats: One year post-transplant, T-cell counts and diversity were largely derived from T cells produced anew.

The chain recombines TRBV20-1 with TRBJ1-2, with 9 bases aligning to TRBD1. The sequence came from a female patient between 2 and 15 years old who had a stem cell transplant for aplastic anemia, so the T cells may come from the graft donor. Sequenced material: PBMCs, mostly from graft donor cells, taken 180 days after TCRalphabeta/CD19-depleted stem cell transplant. For the CDR3, the DNA is TGCAGTGCCTGGGGACAGGGTATTTATGGCTACACCTTC. This gives the protein CSAWGQGIYGYTF.